These 32 T cell receptor beta chains were all obtained from the same sample, sequenced in a study of T-cell memory formation after mild COVID-19. One entry per CDR3 protein results from TCRdb running MiXCR on the 5' RACE reads. The sample lists around 300,000 distinct CDR3 sequences, roughly 21% seen once, with about 21% in the top ten. What was sequenced was PBMCs or a T cell subset sorted from them (not recorded which). Receptors originate from a man between 18 and 35 years old who had mild COVID-19 (a few samples of this study predate the infection). Cell type and time point are not known.

This clonotype turned up a few times. This chain uses TRBV6-6 with TRBJ1-6; D gene uncertain. Trimming took off 4 bases at V and 5 bases at J, with 12 bases between the two ends. Germline loops: CDR1 MNHNY, CDR2 SVGAGI (reference sequence). The CDR3 extends over 15 amino acids. The DNA of the CDR3 is TGTGCCAGCAGTTTGAGGACGGTTAATAATTCACCCCTCCACTTT. Residues: CASSLRTVNNSPLHF.

This clonotype was counted only a few times. This CDR3 reads CASSIALEPLLAEQYF. The CDR3 DNA follows: TGTGCCAGTAGTATAGCTCTCGAACCCCTCCTTGCCGAGCAGTACTTC. This chain links TRBV19 with TRBJ2-7; D call uncertain. The CDR3 covers 16 residues. V was cut by 1 base and J by 6 bases, with 19 bases left in between. Looked up from germline, CDR1 is LNHDA and CDR2 is SQIVND (reference sequence).

This chain links TRBV20-1 with TRBJ1-6; TRBD1 agrees at 8 bases. The germline V gene has CDR1 DFQATT and CDR2 SNEGSKA (reference sequence). Losses at the gene ends were 3 bases for V and 7 bases for J; bases not matched to a gene: 2. The CDR3 runs 13 residues. CDR3 sequence reads: CSARTGENSPLHF. CDR3 sequence (DNA): TGCAGTGCTAGGACAGGGGAAAATTCACCCCTCCACTTT.

The genes are TRBV7-2 and TRBJ2-7; D ambiguous. This CDR3 region has 14 residues. Trimming took 5 bases from V and 2 from J, leaving 13 bases between them. Per germline, CDR1 SGHTA and CDR2 FQGNSA. CDR3 loop: CASSPTAYTYEQYF. As DNA, the CDR3 is TGTGCCAGCAGCCCAACAGCGTACACCTACGAGCAGTACTTC.

The CDR3 protein is CSVEDRRKGYGYTF. The CDR3 coding sequence is TGCAGCGTTGAAGATCGTCGCAAAGGCTATGGCTACACCTTC. The rearrangement links TRBV29-1 to TRBJ1-2; D not resolved. The germline V gene encodes CDR1 SQVTM and CDR2 ANQGSEA. This CDR3 is 14 amino acids long. Trimming removed 0 bases from V and 4 bases from J, with 12 bases in between.

The rearrangement uses TRBV24-1 and TRBJ2-1; 9 positions match TRBD1. With 4 bases clipped from V and 2 bases from J, the junction kept 2 bases outside the gene matches. Germline V gene lookup returns CDR1 KGHDR and CDR2 SFDVKD. The CDR3 extends over 15 amino acids. For the CDR3, the DNA is TGTGCCACCAGTGACAGACAGGGGGCCTACAATGAGCAGTTCTTC. It encodes CATSDRQGAYNEQFF.

This rearrangement joins TRBV12-3 or TRBV12-4 to TRBJ2-3, with D possibly being TRBD1 (6 bases). The CDR3 runs 15 residues. Deletions cut 0 bases from V and 6 bases from J, with 13 bases between. The CDR3, as DNA: TGTGCCAGCAGTTTAGCGGCAGGGGTCGTGGATACGCAGTATTTT. Protein sequence: CASSLAAGVVDTQYF.

V gene TRBV7-2 combines with J gene TRBJ1-6; perhaps TRBD1 as D (6 bases). Per germline, CDR1 SGHTA and CDR2 FQGNSA. Trimming left V 4 bases short and J 1 base short, with 20 bases between. The CDR3 totals 19 residues. In DNA, the CDR3 is TGTGCCAGCAGCTCCGGGCCACAGGGAGGTTCGTCCTATAATTCACCCCTCCACTTT. Its translation is CASSSGPQGGSSYNSPLHF.

This clonotype has only a few counts. The chain recombines TRBV15 with TRBJ1-4; 8 bases map to TRBD1. This CDR3 contains 15 residues. The germline gives CDR1 LNHNV, CDR2 YYDKDF (reference sequence). The V and J ends lost 4 bases and 8 bases, in that order; junction bases with no gene match: 9. In nucleotides, the CDR3 is TGTGCCACCAGCATATACAGGGGGGAAGGAGAAAAACTGTTTTTT. Its protein product is CATSIYRGEGEKLFF.

V is TRBV10-3 and J is TRBJ2-5; D might be TRBD1 (6 bases). Trimming took 4 bases from V and 2 from J, leaving 11 bases between them. This CDR3 comprises 14 residues. From germline, CDR1 is ENHRY and CDR2 SYGVKD. The CDR3 loop is CAISGSQGQETQYF. The CDR3 DNA follows: TGTGCCATCAGTGGTTCGCAGGGGCAAGAGACCCAGTACTTC.

Here the CDR3 reads CATMSSGGNEQFF. In nucleotides, the CDR3 is TGTGCCACCATGTCTAGCGGGGGGAATGAGCAGTTCTTC. The chain joins TRBV24-1 to TRBJ2-1, with TRBD2 matching 11 bases. Trimming took 8 bases from V and 7 from J; bases not matched to a gene: 3. The length of the CDR3 is 13 residues. Looked up from germline, CDR1 is KGHDR and CDR2 is SFDVKD.

This clonotype was counted between two and nine times. The chain recombines TRBV7-6 with TRBJ2-2; the D gene is possibly TRBD1 (5 bases). CDR1 and CDR2 from the germline V gene are SGHVS and FNYEAQ. The CDR3 is 16 amino acids. V gave up 1 base and J gave up 1 base, with 10 bases separating them. CDR3 coding DNA: TGTGCCAGCAGCTTAGGGCAGGGTAGGAACACCGGGGAGCTGTTTTTT. This translates into CASSLGQGRNTGELFF.

The gene calls are TRBV20-1 and TRBJ1-5; 7 bases map to TRBD1. This CDR3 is built from 14 residues. Germline lookup yields CDR1 DFQATT and CDR2 SNEGSKA (reference sequence). V shed 1 base, J shed 6 bases, and the junction held 6 bases outside the gene matches. CDR3 sequence: CSARGQGPGQPQHF. CDR3 DNA sequence: TGCAGTGCTAGAGGACAGGGTCCCGGTCAGCCCCAGCATTTT.

This clonotype was seen a handful of times. Here the CDR3 DNA reads TGTGCCACCAGTGATTCGGGGGGGGCCTCCTACAATGAGCAGTTCTTC. Translation: CATSDSGGASYNEQFF. This chain joins TRBV24-1 and TRBJ2-1, with TRBD2 matching over 8 bases. Germline V gives CDR1 KGHDR, CDR2 SFDVKD. V was clipped by 2 bases and J by 0 bases; unmatched bases: 2. The CDR3 runs to 16 residues.

The V call is TRBV5-1, the J call TRBJ1-1; D call uncertain. With 0 bases removed from V and 1 base from J, the gap between germline ends came to 7 bases. The CDR3 is 14 residues long. Germline-derived CDR1 and CDR2 are SGHRS and YFSETQ. For the CDR3, the DNA is TGCGCCAGCAGCTTGGCCGACGGGAACACTGAAGCTTTCTTT. Encoded protein: CASSLADGNTEAFF. Drawing the rest from reference TRBV5-1 and TRBJ1-1, the complete variable domain is KAGVTQTPRYLIKTRGQQVTLSCSPISGHRSVSWYQQTPGQGLQFLFEYFSETQRNKGNFPGRFSGRQFSNSRSEMNVSTLELGDSALYLCASSLADGNTEAFFGQGTRLTVV.

This clonotype was seen a handful of times. The rearrangement uses TRBV20-1 and TRBJ1-1; D may be TRBD1 (6 bases). V lost 0 bases to trimming and J lost 2 bases, with 10 bases between them. Germline lookup yields CDR1 DFQATT and CDR2 SNEGSKA (reference sequence). The CDR3 has 14 amino acids. The CDR3 is CSAREGHTNTEAFF. In DNA form, the CDR3 reads TGCAGTGCTAGAGAGGGACATACCAACACTGAAGCTTTCTTT.

V usage is TRBV7-2 and J usage is TRBJ2-5; 12 bases map to TRBD2. Trimming took 5 bases from V and 5 from J; bases not matched to a gene: 9. This CDR3 has 16 residues. Germline CDR1 SGHTA, CDR2 FQGNSA. CDR3 bases: TGTGCCAGCAGCAGGACTAGCGGGATAAAGGGGGAGACCCAGTACTTC. This gives the protein CASSRTSGIKGETQYF.

This clonotype was recorded at least ten times. The V call is TRBV10-3, the J call TRBJ2-7, with 8 bases that match TRBD1. Per germline, CDR1 ENHRY and CDR2 SYGVKD. This CDR3 spans 12 amino acids. The V gene end was trimmed by 4 bases and the J gene end by 4 bases; junction bases not matched to a gene: 0. The DNA for the CDR3 is TGTGCCATCAGTGGACAGGGGTACGAGCAGTACGTC. Protein product: CAISGQGYEQYV.

In this sample, this clonotype turned up a few times. CDR3 loop: CASSPRGPGNQPQHF. CDR3 in DNA: TGTGCCAGCTCACCAAGGGGCCCTGGCAATCAGCCCCAGCATTTT. J is TRBJ1-5 and V is TRBV18; perhaps TRBD1 as D (5 bases). The CDR3 length is 15 residues. CDR1 is KGHSH, CDR2 LQKENI, per germline. The germline V and J ends were trimmed by 2 bases and 2 bases, with 10 bases remaining between them.

In its sample, this clonotype was seen many times. The rearrangement uses TRBV5-6 and TRBJ1-5; maybe TRBD1 (5 bases). The ends were cut back, 3 bases at V and 11 bases at J, with 15 bases in the middle. The V gene's germline CDR1 is SGHDT and CDR2 YYEEEE. This CDR3 is built from 13 residues. CDR3 DNA: TGTGCCAGCAGCTCGGGTCTTTTAGGGGCCCAGCATTTT. This gives the protein CASSSGLLGAQHF.

This clonotype was found a few times. CDR3 DNA: TGTGCCAGCAAAACGAGACAGCTGAACACTGAAGCTTTCTTT. This sequence encodes CASKTRQLNTEAFF. This chain joins TRBV28 and TRBJ1-1; perhaps TRBD1 as D (5 bases). This CDR3 is built from 14 residues. Trimming took off 7 bases at V and 0 bases at J, with 12 bases between the two ends. In germline, CDR1 is MDHEN, CDR2 SYDVKM.

The table lists this clonotype with a few counts. The V gene is TRBV6-5, the J gene TRBJ1-2; 8 bases align to TRBD1. With V trimmed by 4 bases and J by 3 bases, 4 bases remained unmatched. The CDR3 loop spans 14 amino acids. In germline, CDR1 is MNHEY, CDR2 SVGAGI. CDR3 in amino acids: CASSSRTGYYGYTF. Here the CDR3 DNA reads TGTGCCAGCAGTTCCCGGACAGGGTACTATGGCTACACCTTC.

This clonotype showed up just a few times. V gene TRBV29-1 combines with J gene TRBJ2-5; tentatively, D is TRBD1 (5 bases). CDR3 length equals 13 residues. The ends were cut back, 3 bases at V and 3 bases at J, with 11 bases in the middle. Germline CDR1 SQVTM, CDR2 ANQGSEA. In nucleotides, the CDR3 is TGCAGCGTTGATCCAGGGAAGGAAGAGACCCAGTACTTC. Translated, it gives CSVDPGKEETQYF.

In this sample, this clonotype turned up many times. V usage is TRBV5-1 and J usage is TRBJ2-7, with D perhaps matching TRBD1 or TRBD2 (5 bases each). Germline loops: CDR1 SGHRS, CDR2 YFSETQ. This CDR3 region has 14 residues. V was trimmed by 4 bases and J by 0 bases, leaving 11 bases between them. The CDR3 DNA reads as TGCGCCAGCAGCCTATCAGGGAGCTCCTACGAGCAGTACGTC. It codes for CASSLSGSSYEQYV.

This clonotype occurred a few times. This rearrangement joins TRBV12-3 or TRBV12-4 to TRBJ2-3; TRBD2 matches 10 bases. Trimming at V came to 5 bases and at J to 2 bases, leaving 10 bases not matched to a gene. This CDR3 comprises 17 residues. DNA of the CDR3: TGTGCCAGCAGTGGGGACGAGCGGGGGGGCTTCACAGATACGCAGTATTTT. Its translation: CASSGDERGGFTDTQYF.

This clonotype was counted a few times. V is TRBV24-1 and J is TRBJ2-4; D gene unclear. The germline gives CDR1 KGHDR, CDR2 SFDVKD. Trimming left V 3 bases short and J 2 bases short, with 4 bases between. This CDR3 region has 13 residues. CDR3 residues: CATSDVTKNIQYF. The DNA of the CDR3 is TGTGCCACCAGTGATGTAACCAAAAACATTCAGTACTTC.

V is TRBV12-3 or TRBV12-4 and J is TRBJ2-7; D is ambiguous. This CDR3 has 14 amino acids. Trimming pared 0 bases from V and 7 bases from J, leaving 13 bases between. This CDR3 reads CASSLAGSKREQYF. The CDR3 coding sequence is TGTGCCAGCAGTTTAGCGGGGTCTAAGAGGGAGCAGTACTTC.

This chain links TRBV5-1 with TRBJ2-7; 7 bases are shared with TRBD1. The V and J ends lost 0 bases and 6 bases, in that order; junction bases with no gene match: 6. Germline CDR1 reads SGHRS; CDR2 reads YFSETQ. This CDR3 comprises 14 residues. The CDR3 here is CASSLGQGGAEQYF. Here the CDR3 DNA reads TGCGCCAGCAGCTTGGGACAGGGTGGTGCCGAGCAGTACTTC.

The chain is built from TRBV5-1 and TRBJ2-3; D might be TRBD1 or TRBD2, each matching 5 bases. V was pared by 3 bases and J by 0 bases, with 17 bases between. CDR1 is SGHRS, CDR2 YFSETQ, per germline. The CDR3 runs to 17 residues. The CDR3 is CASSSGAHELSTDTQYF. CDR3 in DNA: TGCGCCAGCAGCTCCGGGGCACACGAACTAAGCACAGATACGCAGTATTTT.

This clonotype was found a few times. The chain uses TRBV2 and TRBJ1-2, with D maybe TRBD1 (6 bases). Per germline, CDR1 SNHLY and CDR2 FYNNEI. The CDR3 length is 14 residues. Trimming removed 6 bases from V and 4 bases from J, with 15 bases in between. CDR3 coding DNA: TGTGCCAGCAGGGGGGACACGCCTCGCTATGGCTACACCTTC. Translation gives CASRGDTPRYGYTF. Supplemented by reference TRBV2 and TRBJ1-2, the full variable domain reads EPEVTQTPSHQVTQMGQEVILRCVPISNHLYFYWYRQILGQKVEFLVSFYNNEISEKSEIFDDQFSVERPDGSNFTLKIRSTKLEDSAMYFCASRGDTPRYGYTFGSGTRLTVV.

This chain uses TRBV6-5 with TRBJ1-2; D is perhaps TRBD1 (5 bases). From germline, CDR1 is MNHEY and CDR2 SVGAGI. The V end lost 8 bases, the J end lost 0 bases, and 13 bases lay between the germline ends. CDR3 size: 14 residues. The chain's CDR3 is CASSPPGANYGYTF. CDR3 nucleotide sequence: TGTGCCAGCTCACCCCCGGGGGCTAACTATGGCTACACCTTC.

The rearrangement uses TRBV11-2 and TRBJ1-2; weak D call: TRBD1 (6 bases). CDR1 SGHAT and CDR2 FQNNGV come from the germline V gene. The ends were cut back, 4 bases at V and 0 bases at J, with 12 bases in the middle. The CDR3 extends over 15 amino acids. CDR3 bases: TGTGCCAGCAGCTCCCCCAGGGGACCTAACTATGGCTACACCTTC. Amino acids: CASSSPRGPNYGYTF.